This is a list of T cell receptor beta chains from one sample in a study of human T cells and chemical hapten exposure. TCRdb fed the RACE reads into MiXCR, producing one record per CDR3 protein. The data hold roughly 84,000 distinct CDR3 sequences, with 10% to 14% observed a single time. This specimen consisted of whole blood, obtained in connection with sensitization to the hapten diphenylcyclopropenone (DPC). The receptors were gathered from a woman between 45 and 65 years old with alopecia areata. Some clones in this sample may be carry-over from other donors' samples. The CDR3 runs from the conserved cysteine through the conserved F or W. D genes are given only for firm matches. Not every row has a clone size; where given, it reads once, few, many or a size class.

J | size | V | D | DNA | CDR3
TRBJ2-6 | few | TRBV24-1 | . | TGTGCCACCAGTGATCCGTCCGGGGCCAACGTCCTGACTTTC | CATSDPSGANVLTF
TRBJ2-3 | many | TRBV5-1 | TRBD2 | TGCGCCAGCAGCTCAGGGACTAGGGGAGGAGATACGCAGTATTTT | CASSSGTRGGDTQYF
TRBJ2-7 | many | TRBV15 | TRBD1 | TGTGCCACCAGCGCCCGGGGACAGGGTTACGAGCAGTACTTC | CATSARGQGYEQYF
TRBJ1-2 | . | TRBV28 | . | TGTGCCAGCACCACGGCCTATGGCTACACCTTC | CASTTAYGYTF
TRBJ1-2 | few | TRBV6-4 | . | TGTGCCAGCAGTTCAACAGGCATTGGGGGCTACACCTTC | CASSSTGIGGYTF
TRBJ2-1 | . | TRBV6-6 | TRBD2 | TGTGCCAGCAGTTTAGGGACTAGCGGGAGATTCGATGAGCAGTTCTTC | CASSLGTSGRFDEQFF
TRBJ2-1 | few | TRBV9 | . | TGTGCCAGCAGCTACCCGCAGGGGGGGGCTCGTAATGAGCAGTTCTTC | CASSYPQGGARNEQFF
TRBJ2-3 | many | TRBV7-6 | . | TGTGCCAGCAGCTTAGTGGGGGATACGCAGTATTTT | CASSLVGDTQYF
TRBJ2-3 | . | TRBV18 | TRBD2 | TGTGCCAGCTCACCAACTCCGGCGGGAGGGCCAGATACGCAGTATTTT | CASSPTPAGGPDTQYF
TRBJ1-1 | many | TRBV4-2 | TRBD1 | TGTGCCAGCAGCCTGGTACCGGGACAGTCGAACACTGAAGCTTTCTTT | CASSLVPGQSNTEAFF
TRBJ2-1 | . | TRBV11-3 | TRBD2 | TGTGCCAGCAGCCCAACTAACTCGGGAGGGCAGTTCTTC | CASSPTNSGGQFF
TRBJ2-1 | . | TRBV11-2 | TRBD1 | TGTGCCAGCAGCGAGGACAGGGGGTCCTACAATGAGCAGTTCTTC | CASSEDRGSYNEQFF
TRBJ2-1 | . | TRBV7-3 | . | TGTGCCAGCAGCTTATTTGGGAGATCGCGGTCGAATGAGCAGTTCTTC | CASSLFGRSRSNEQFF
TRBJ1-2 | . | TRBV6-5 | TRBD1 | TGTGCCAGCAGTTACTCGTGGGACAGGGGGCCGGTTGGCTACACCTTC | CASSYSWDRGPVGYTF
TRBJ1-1 | . | TRBV20-1 | . | TGCAGTGCTAGGGGGACTGAAGCTTTCTTT | CSARGTEAFF
TRBJ2-3 | many | TRBV6-5 | TRBD2 | TGTGCCAGCAGTTACTCCCCTGGACTAGCGAGAAGCACAGATACGCAGTATTTT | CASSYSPGLARSTDTQYF
TRBJ2-4 | many | TRBV14 | TRBD2 | TGTGCCAGCAGCCCACTGACTAGCGGATCTCAGTACTTC | CASSPLTSGSQYF
TRBJ2-7 | . | TRBV28 | TRBD1 | TGTGCCAGCCGACCCACAGGGGCTTCCTACGAGCAGTACTTC | CASRPTGASYEQYF
TRBJ1-5 | many | TRBV6-2/TRBV6-3 | TRBD1 | TGTGCCAGCAGCCCTCCGGGACAGGGAGCCTCAAATCAGCCCCAGCATTTT | CASSPPGQGASNQPQHF
TRBJ1-1 | few | TRBV7-3 | . | TGTGCCAGCAGAGCCTACGGGGGGAGCACTGAAGCTTTCTTT | CASRAYGGSTEAFF
TRBJ2-2 | few | TRBV7-2 | . | TGTGCCAGCAGTGGGGCAACGAACACCGGGGAGCTGTTTTTT | CASSGATNTGELFF
TRBJ2-5 | few | TRBV5-1 | . | TGCGCCAGCAGCTTGGCAGGGCGAGAGACCCAGTACTTC | CASSLAGRETQYF
TRBJ1-3 | many | TRBV29-1 | . | TGTTCAGGGGTCCACTCTGGAAACACCATATATTTT | CSGVHSGNTIYF
TRBJ2-1 | . | TRBV30 | TRBD2 | TGTGCCTGGTCGGGACTAGCTTCCCGCGAGCAGTTCTTC | CAWSGLASREQFF
TRBJ2-5 | . | TRBV14 | . | TGTGCCAGCAGCCGGTCAAACTACGGAGAAGAGACCCAGTACTTC | CASSRSNYGEETQYF
TRBJ2-3 | many | TRBV29-1 | TRBD1 | TGCAGCGCCCCGGGACAGGGGCAAGATACGCAGTATTTT | CSAPGQGQDTQYF
TRBJ1-2 | few | TRBV6-5 | . | TGTGCCAGCAGCTACGGGGGGTCGATACATGGCTACACCTTC | CASSYGGSIHGYTF
TRBJ2-2 | few | TRBV7-3 | TRBD2 | TGTGCCAGCAGCTTACCGGGACTAACCGGGGAGCTGTTTTTT | CASSLPGLTGELFF
TRBJ1-1 | few | TRBV29-1 | . | TGCAGCGCGAACGTGAACACTGAAGCTTTCTTT | CSANVNTEAFF
TRBJ2-1 | many | TRBV12-3/TRBV12-4 | TRBD2 | TGTGCCAGCATCACCCACCTAGCGGGAGGTCACAATGAGCAGTTCTTC | CASITHLAGGHNEQFF
TRBJ2-7 | few | TRBV6-5 | . | TGTGCCAGCAGTCGCGTAGGACAGACGTTTTCCTACGAGCAGTACTTC | CASSRVGQTFSYEQYF
TRBJ2-7 | few | TRBV20-1 | . | TGCAGTGCTACCTTGGGAATGGTCTACGAGCAGTACTTC | CSATLGMVYEQYF
TRBJ2-3 | many | TRBV10-3 | . | TGTGCCATCAGTGAGCCTGGGGCCGGGAGCACAGATACGCAGTATTTT | CAISEPGAGSTDTQYF
TRBJ2-2 | few | TRBV6-4 | . | TGTGCCACCTCCCTCGGGACCGGGGAGCTGTTTTTT | CATSLGTGELFF
TRBJ2-5 | few | TRBV28 | TRBD2 | TGTGCCAGCAGCACACTAGCGGTCCGGGGGACCCAGTACTTC | CASSTLAVRGTQYF
TRBJ2-7 | many | TRBV29-1 | TRBD2 | TGCAGCGCCAAAGGGACTAGCTACGAGCAGTACTTC | CSAKGTSYEQYF
TRBJ2-5 | many | TRBV2 | . | TGTGCCAGTTCGATGGACGCCCAAAGGATAGAGACCCAGTACTTC | CASSMDAQRIETQYF
TRBJ1-1 | . | TRBV3-1 | . | TGTGCCAGCAGCCAAAGCGGCGGGAACACTGAAGCTTTCTTT | CASSQSGGNTEAFF
TRBJ1-6 | many | TRBV19 | . | TGTGCCAGTGGAAGGGGTGGCAATTCACCCCTCCACTTT | CASGRGGNSPLHF
TRBJ1-6 | . | TRBV5-6 | TRBD1 | TGTGCCAGCAGCCAGACAGGACAGGGGAATTCACCCCTCCACTTT | CASSQTGQGNSPLHF
TRBJ2-1 | . | TRBV30 | . | TGTGCCTGGAGTCTCTGGGTTGTTAATGAGCAGTTCTTC | CAWSLWVVNEQFF
TRBJ2-1 | many | TRBV28 | TRBD2 | TGTGCCAGCATTACTAGCGGGGTCTACAATGAGCAGTTCTTC | CASITSGVYNEQFF
TRBJ2-7 | . | TRBV25-1 | . | TGTGCCAGCAGTGAATCCGGCAGGGTGGCCTACGAGCAGTACTTC | CASSESGRVAYEQYF
TRBJ2-2 | . | TRBV5-6 | . | TGTGCCAGCAGCTTGGTGTGGGGTCGGGCCGGGGAGCTGTTTTTT | CASSLVWGRAGELFF
TRBJ2-1 | . | TRBV2 | . | TGTGCCAGCATGAAAGGACACGTCACCTACAATGAGCAGTTCTTC | CASMKGHVTYNEQFF
TRBJ2-1 | many | TRBV7-8 | . | TGTGCCAGCGGCGAGACTTTCTCCTACAATGAGCAGTTCTTC | CASGETFSYNEQFF
TRBJ2-1 | . | TRBV11-3 | . | TGTGCCAGCAGCTTAGTAGCGTCTACCTACAATGAGCAGTTCTTC | CASSLVASTYNEQFF
TRBJ2-4 | many | TRBV12-5 | TRBD1 | TGTGCTAGTGGTTCGGGACAGGGGGGCATTCAGTACTTC | CASGSGQGGIQYF
TRBJ1-5 | many | TRBV3-1 | . | TGTGCCAGCAGCCCAGGGTTCAATCAGCCCCAGCATTTT | CASSPGFNQPQHF
TRBJ1-3 | few | TRBV6-5 | . | TGTGCCAGCAGTTACGGGGGGCCCCAAGTCTCTGGAAACACCATATATTTT | CASSYGGPQVSGNTIYF
TRBJ2-6 | many | TRBV13 | . | TGTGCCAGCAGCTTAATGGGGGCGGGCTCTGGGGCCAACGTCCTGACTTTC | CASSLMGAGSGANVLTF
TRBJ2-1 | . | TRBV14 | . | TGTGCCAGCAGCCAAGTAGGGGGAAATGAGCAGTTCTTC | CASSQVGGNEQFF
TRBJ2-1 | many | TRBV10-3 | TRBD2 | TGTGCCATCAGTGCGAGGACTAGCGGGAGCTACAATGAGCAGTTCTTC | CAISARTSGSYNEQFF
TRBJ2-3 | many | TRBV15 | . | TGTGCCACCAGCAGAGACCAGGGGCCAGATACGCAGTATTTT | CATSRDQGPDTQYF
TRBJ2-1 | many | TRBV3-1 | TRBD2 | TGTGCCAGCAGCCAAGTTGCGGGAGCAAGGAATGAGCAGTTCTTC | CASSQVAGARNEQFF
TRBJ2-5 | many | TRBV18 | . | TGTGCCAGCTCACCGCAGTTGGGCCAAGAGACCCAGTACTTC | CASSPQLGQETQYF
TRBJ1-4 | . | TRBV11-2 | TRBD1 | TGTGCCAGCAGCCTAGAGGGGACAGTTACTAATGAAAAACTGTTTTTT | CASSLEGTVTNEKLFF